The 29 T cell receptor beta chains reported below all come from one sample, sequenced in a study of monozygotic twins with inflammatory bowel disease. TCRdb re-called the 5' RACE reads and catalogs CDR3 proteins one per entry, DNA excluded. This table holds over 110,000 distinct CDR3 sequences. Material: blood. These receptor sequences come from a human donor with ulcerative colitis or Crohn's disease, or a healthy co-twin of an affected twin (not recorded which).

The genes are TRBV11-2 and TRBJ1-1; TCRdb reports TRBD1, a call that lacks DNA to check it against. The germline gives CDR1 SGHAT, CDR2 FQNNGV. The CDR3 has 18 amino acids. CDR3 sequence: CASSLGVPTGQANTEAFF.

This chain links TRBV6-5 with TRBJ1-1; TCRdb outputs TRBD1, but without DNA this stays unchecked. Germline CDR1 reads MNHEY; CDR2 reads SVGAGI. This CDR3 is 14 amino acids long. The CDR3 sequence is CASSSDSRSTEAFF.

The genes are TRBV4-3 and TRBJ1-2. This CDR3 comprises 13 residues. The germline V gene has CDR1 LGHNA and CDR2 YSLEER. The CDR3 protein is CASSQDLGYGYTF.

The chain is built from TRBV28 and TRBJ1-2; lacking DNA, the TRBD1 call made by TCRdb goes unchecked. This CDR3 has 14 residues. Looked up from germline, CDR1 is MDHEN and CDR2 is SYDVKM. CDR3 sequence: CASSPSDRVGGYTF.

The chain employs TRBV20-1 and TRBJ2-3; the D call from TCRdb, TRBD2, cannot be confirmed without DNA. Per the germline V gene, CDR1 is DFQATT and CDR2 is SNEGSKA (reference sequence). The CDR3 length is 14 residues. This CDR3 reads CSAPLAGSGNTQYF.

The chain recombines TRBV15 with TRBJ1-2; TCRdb designates TRBD1, a call that cannot be tested without DNA. This CDR3 is 15 amino acids long. Germline CDR1 is LNHNV and CDR2 is YYDKDF (reference sequence). This CDR3 reads CATSRNRQGYYGYTF.

The chain links TRBV30 to TRBJ2-1; TCRdb returns TRBD2, unconfirmable since there is no DNA. Per the germline V gene, CDR1 is GTSNPN and CDR2 is SVGIG (reference sequence). This CDR3 is 16 amino acids long. CDR3 sequence: CAWSEGLGTLIDEQFF.

The rearrangement links TRBV4-2 to TRBJ2-5; TCRdb calls TRBD1, which cannot be checked without DNA. Germline CDR1 LGHNA, CDR2 YNFKEQ. The CDR3 spans 17 residues. The CDR3 here is CASSQDEEGGREETQYF.

V usage is TRBV20-1 and J usage is TRBJ1-2; with no DNA, the TCRdb D assignment of TRBD1 cannot be verified. Germline V gene data show CDR1 as DFQATT and CDR2 as SNEGSKA (reference sequence). The CDR3 is 13 residues long. CDR3 sequence: CSAENRDIYGYTF.

This chain joins TRBV19 and TRBJ2-1; the D call from TCRdb, TRBD1, cannot be confirmed without DNA. This CDR3 is 14 amino acids long. The germline V gene has CDR1 LNHDA and CDR2 SQIVND (reference sequence). The CDR3 here is CASSVWTEYNEQFF.

V is TRBV12-3 or TRBV12-4 and J is TRBJ2-7; there is no DNA to check the TCRdb D call of TRBD2. This CDR3 spans 16 amino acids. The CDR3 protein is CASSLTSGGPTYEQYF.

The gene calls are TRBV20-1 and TRBJ2-4; TCRdb's D call, TRBD1, is unchecked because there is no DNA. From germline, CDR1 is DFQATT and CDR2 SNEGSKA (reference sequence). This CDR3 comprises 14 residues. This CDR3 reads CSAWAARAKNIQYF.

This chain links TRBV20-1 with TRBJ2-2; the TRBD2 assignment by TCRdb is unverifiable without DNA. The CDR3 runs 15 residues. CDR1 and CDR2 from the germline V gene are DFQATT and SNEGSKA (reference sequence). The CDR3 reads CSARDERGGVGELFF.

The rearrangement links TRBV11-2 to TRBJ2-1. Looked up from germline, CDR1 is SGHAT and CDR2 is FQNNGV. This CDR3 comprises 18 residues. The CDR3 region is CASSPDRKRFGSYNEQFF. Using reference TRBV11-2 and TRBJ2-1 for the parts outside the CDR3, the full variable domain is EAGVAQSPRYKIIEKRQSVAFWCNPISGHATLYWYQQILGQGPKLLIQFQNNGVVDDSQLPKDRFSAERLKGVDSTLKIQPAKLEDSAVYLCASSPDRKRFGSYNEQFFGPGTRLTVL.

The CDR3 region is CSASSTGRGSLNQPQHF. This chain connects TRBV20-1 to TRBJ1-5; there is no DNA to check the TCRdb D call of TRBD1. The CDR3 contains 17 residues. Germline V gene data show CDR1 as DFQATT and CDR2 as SNEGSKA (reference sequence).

This sequence joins TRBV14 and TRBJ1-1; TCRdb reports TRBD1, a call that lacks DNA to check it against. Looked up from germline, CDR1 is SGHDN and CDR2 is FVKESK. This CDR3 spans 16 amino acids. CDR3 sequence: CASSQDRSTGQTEAFF.

This chain joins TRBV5-6 and TRBJ1-5; with no DNA, the TCRdb D assignment of TRBD1 cannot be verified. The CDR3 is 16 amino acids. Looked up from germline, CDR1 is SGHDT and CDR2 is YYEEEE. CDR3 protein: CASSLVVGQRNQPQHF.

This chain joins TRBV7-9 and TRBJ1-1. The CDR3 spans 13 residues. CDR1 is SEHNR and CDR2 is FQNEAQ in the germline V gene (reference sequence). The CDR3 reads CASSLVWNTEAFF.

The rearrangement links TRBV10-2 to TRBJ1-6; TCRdb's D call, TRBD1, is unchecked because there is no DNA. The CDR3 sequence is 15 residues long. Germline CDR1 WSHSY, CDR2 SAAADI. The CDR3 is CASSLQTGSDSPLHF.

The chain carries TRBV18 and TRBJ2-5; TCRdb outputs TRBD2, but without DNA this stays unchecked. From germline, CDR1 is KGHSH and CDR2 LQKENI. There are 15 residues in the CDR3. CDR3 amino acids: CASSPPGTSSETQYF. The full variable domain, rest sourced from reference TRBV18 and TRBJ2-5, is NAGVMQNPRHLVRRRGQEARLRCSPMKGHSHVYWYRQLPEEGLKFMVYLQKENIIDESGMPKERFSAEFPKEGPSILRIQQVVRGDSAAYFCASSPPGTSSETQYFGPGTRLLVL.

CDR3 loop: CASSPILGLQETQYF. This sequence joins TRBV18 and TRBJ2-5; TCRdb selects TRBD2, and the lack of DNA leaves this call unchecked. The CDR3 consists of 15 residues. CDR1 is KGHSH and CDR2 is LQKENI in the germline V gene.

This chain connects TRBV9 to TRBJ2-7; lacking DNA, the TRBD2 call made by TCRdb goes unchecked. This CDR3 comprises 15 residues. Germline V lookup: CDR1 SGDLS, CDR2 YYNGEE. The CDR3 here is CASSPRPLQPYEQYF.

V gene TRBV5-1 combines with J gene TRBJ2-1. The CDR3 has 15 residues. The germline V gene encodes CDR1 SGHRS and CDR2 YFSETQ. This chain's CDR3 is CASSPGFTIYNEQFF. Together with reference TRBV5-1 and TRBJ2-1, the CDR3 gives the full variable domain: KAGVTQTPRYLIKTRGQQVTLSCSPISGHRSVSWYQQTPGQGLQFLFEYFSETQRNKGNFPGRFSGRQFSNSRSEMNVSTLELGDSALYLCASSPGFTIYNEQFFGPGTRLTVL.

The V call is TRBV20-1, the J call TRBJ1-5; TCRdb calls TRBD1, which cannot be checked without DNA. This CDR3 spans 14 amino acids. CDR1 and CDR2 from the germline V gene are DFQATT and SNEGSKA (reference sequence). CDR3 sequence: CSARAYRGNQPQHF.

This CDR3 is CASSSGGVNTGELFF. This chain joins TRBV12-3 or TRBV12-4 and TRBJ2-2; there is no DNA to check the TCRdb D call of TRBD1. This CDR3 region has 15 residues.

The chain combines TRBV12-3 or TRBV12-4 with TRBJ1-6. The CDR3 is 15 amino acids. CDR3 region: CASSLGGTAHSPLHF.

The chain couples TRBV20-1 to TRBJ1-5. Germline V CDR1 and CDR2: DFQATT, SNEGSKA (reference sequence). CDR3 size: 16 residues. This CDR3 is CSARDPGQSGNQPQHF.

The chain has TRBV24-1 and TRBJ2-1; TCRdb designates TRBD2, a call that cannot be tested without DNA. The CDR3 covers 16 residues. Germline assignment: CDR1 KGHDR and CDR2 SFDVKD. This CDR3 is CATSDQKRGDDNEQFF.

The chain joins TRBV9 to TRBJ2-1; TCRdb's D call of TRBD1 is untestable without DNA. Germline assignment: CDR1 SGDLS and CDR2 YYNGEE. CDR3 length: 16 residues. Here the CDR3 reads CASSVFDRLPYNEQFF. Full variable domain (rest looked up from reference TRBV9 and TRBJ2-1): DSGVTQTPKHLITATGQRVTLRCSPRSGDLSVYWYQQSLDQGLQFLIQYYNGEERAKGNILERFSAQQFPDLHSELNLSSLELGDSALYFCASSVFDRLPYNEQFFGPGTRLTVL.